This TCR beta chain was sequenced during a study of cytomegalovirus exposure and HLA in healthy donors. Whole-study context: The roughly 130 validation repertoires used the same platform as the roughly 670 first-cohort repertoires, a later analysis reported.

Assay: immunoSEQ multiplex PCR; the TCRdb copy retains only in-frame clones and omits some. The top ten hold 3.1% of the sample, which has 200,000 to 300,000 clones, roughly 91% seen once. J was trimmed by 9 bases and V by 6 bases; bases with no gene match: 14. From germline, CDR1 is MRHNA and CDR2 SNTAGT. The length of the CDR3 is 15 residues. What was sequenced was PBMCs. The chain uses TRBV6-4 and TRBJ1-1; 9 nucleotides agree with TRBD1. The TCR originated in a woman aged 25 to 39 in good health and CMV-seronegative. CDR3 DNA sequence: TGTGCCAGCAGCCTTAGTCCGGGACAGGGTTTGAAAGCTTTCTTT. Amino acids: CASSLSPGQGLKAFF.